Listed here is a single T cell receptor (beta chain). The sample belongs to a study of blood T cell repertoires in COVID-19. TCRdb's copy holds only in-frame clones and misses some; the assay was immunoSEQ multiplex PCR. The sample has about 230,000 clones; approximately 83% are singletons. V lost 5 bases and J lost 6, with 17 bases in between. CDR1 is SNHLY, CDR2 FYNNEI, per germline. CDR3 length: 14 residues. This TCR derives from a man between 35 and 55 years old with acute or convalescent COVID-19. This rearrangement joins TRBV2 to TRBJ2-7; D perhaps matches TRBD2 (6 bases). The sequencing sample was made of peripheral blood. The CDR3 DNA follows: TGTGCCAGCAGTCCCTCCGAAGGAGCGGGCGAGCAGTACTTC. Translation: CASSPSEGAGEQYF.